The 21 T cell receptor beta chains in this list originate from one sample, sequenced in a study of shared clonotypes between healthy human individuals. The method was immunoSEQ multiplex PCR; TCRdb's version includes in-frame clones alone and lacks a portion of them. The repertoire consists of around 300,000 clones, with around 87% occurring once and the leading ten covering roughly 17%. The specimen was memory CD8+ T cells sorted from blood. The subset: CD45RO+ cells pooled with CCR7-negative TemRA cells. These receptors all stem from a man younger than 30 in good health.

This clone has just one count. This sequence joins TRBV4-1 and TRBJ2-7, with D unresolved. The CDR3 is 16 residues long. From germline, CDR1 is MGHRA and CDR2 YSYEKL. V was pared by 1 base and J by 1 base, with 14 bases between. The CDR3 bases are TGCGCCAGCAGCCAAGTCGGCAGGTTTTGGTCCTACGAGCAGTACTTC. Translation: CASSQVGRFWSYEQYF.

On this clone itself: It may be a read error: a sequence one base away is much more abundant. The sample has other DNA sequences that encode this CDR3 too. The rearrangement links TRBV5-6 to TRBJ1-2; the D gene is possibly TRBD1 (6 bases). Germline CDR1 and CDR2: SGHDT and YYEEEE. The CDR3 has 13 residues. V was pared by 3 bases and J by 2 bases, with 8 bases between. CDR3 loop: CASSSGQNYGYTF. CDR3 bases: TGTGCCAGCAGCTCAGGACAGAACTATGGCTACACCTTC.

The chain links TRBV5-8 to TRBJ2-3; D may be TRBD1 (7 bases). Germline V CDR1 and CDR2: SGHTS, YDEGEE. This CDR3 is 16 amino acids long. V gave up 6 bases and J gave up 5 bases, with 22 bases separating them. The CDR3 DNA is TGTGCCAGCACTCCAGAGTCAGGGGGGCTGAGAGATACGCAGTATTTT. The encoded protein is CASTPESGGLRDTQYF.

This clone was seen a handful of times. The V call is TRBV4-1, the J call TRBJ1-3, with D possibly TRBD1 on 5 matching bases. CDR1 is MGHRA and CDR2 is YSYEKL in the germline V gene. With 0 bases removed from V and 9 bases from J, the gap between germline ends came to 12 bases. The CDR3 totals 14 residues. The CDR3 sequence: CASSQDLAGVTIYF. The CDR3, as DNA: TGCGCCAGCAGCCAAGATTTGGCGGGGGTCACCATATATTTT.

The chain is built from TRBV27 and TRBJ1-1; the D gene is possibly TRBD1 (5 bases). The CDR3 has 14 residues. The V gene lost 2 bases and the J gene lost 3 bases, with 10 bases spanning the gap. CDR1 and CDR2 (germline): MNHEY, SMNVEV (reference sequence). CDR3 loop: CASSLQTAHTEAFF. The CDR3 nucleotides are TGTGCCAGCAGTTTACAGACAGCCCACACTGAAGCTTTCTTT.

The table lists this clone with many counts. The chain recombines TRBV2 with TRBJ2-7; D ambiguous. This CDR3 has 13 amino acids. The V end was cut by 4 bases, the J end by 1 base, with 8 bases between. Germline V gene sequence: CDR1 SNHLY, CDR2 FYNNEI. CDR3 in amino acids: CASSVTRSYEQYF. The CDR3 DNA reads TGTGCCAGCAGTGTGACTCGGTCCTACGAGCAGTACTTC.

This rearrangement joins TRBV7-6 to TRBJ1-2; D call uncertain. Germline lookup yields CDR1 SGHVS and CDR2 FNYEAQ. The CDR3 covers 16 residues. Trimming took 5 bases from V and 4 from J, leaving 20 bases between them. The CDR3 DNA is TGTGCCAGCAGCACTAGGCAATCTCGAAAGACCTATGGCTACACCTTC. Translation gives CASSTRQSRKTYGYTF. Variable domain in full (rest from reference TRBV7-6 and TRBJ1-2): GAGVSQSPRYKVTKRGQDVALRCDPISGHVSLYWYRQALGQGPEFLTYFNYEAQQDKSGLPNDRFSAERPEGSISTLTIQRTEQRDSAMYRCASSTRQSRKTYGYTFGSGTRLTVV.

The genes are TRBV7-6 and TRBJ2-7; perhaps D is TRBD1 or TRBD2 (5 bases each). In germline, CDR1 is SGHVS, CDR2 FNYEAQ. Trimming pared 1 base from V and 2 bases from J, leaving 6 bases between. This CDR3 contains 13 residues. CDR3: CASSLGGTYEQYF. DNA for the CDR3: TGTGCCAGCAGCTTAGGGGGGACCTACGAGCAGTACTTC.

This chain connects TRBV4-2 to TRBJ1-5; 7 bases match TRBD1. Germline V CDR1 and CDR2: LGHNA, YNFKEQ. J lost 4 bases, V lost 4 bases, and 7 bases had no gene match. This CDR3 spans 15 amino acids. The chain's CDR3 is CASSLQGNGNQPQHF. The CDR3, as DNA: TGTGCCAGCAGCCTACAGGGGAATGGGAATCAGCCCCAGCATTTT.

The chain carries TRBV10-2 and TRBJ1-4; perhaps TRBD1 as D (5 bases). There are 16 residues in the CDR3. With 0 bases removed from V and 7 bases from J, the gap between germline ends came to 15 bases. Germline V gene sequence: CDR1 WSHSY, CDR2 SAAADI. The CDR3 is CASSESWDGEGEKLFF. CDR3 nucleotides: TGCGCCAGCAGTGAGTCGTGGGACGGTGAAGGTGAAAAACTGTTTTTT.

The table lists this clone with a few counts. The chain is built from TRBV7-2 and TRBJ1-5; D might be TRBD1 (6 bases). With 4 bases removed from V and 2 bases from J, the gap between germline ends came to 9 bases. The CDR3 runs 14 residues. Germline V gene data show CDR1 as SGHTA and CDR2 as FQGNSA. As DNA, the CDR3 is TGTGCCAGCAGCTCGCGGACAGGCAATCAGCCCCAGCATTTT. Translation gives CASSSRTGNQPQHF.

The V call is TRBV5-1, the J call TRBJ2-2, with a tentative D call TRBD1 (6 bases). The length of the CDR3 is 14 residues. Germline V CDR1 and CDR2: SGHRS, YFSETQ. Trimming took off 6 bases at V and 7 bases at J, with 16 bases between the two ends. CDR3 DNA: TGCGCCAGCAACCCCAGGGGTGAAAACGGGGAGCTGTTTTTT. It specifies CASNPRGENGELFF.

V is TRBV5-1 and J is TRBJ2-7; 10 nucleotides agree with TRBD1. Looked up from germline, CDR1 is SGHRS and CDR2 is YFSETQ. The CDR3 sequence is 15 residues long. J gave up 3 bases and V 4 bases, and 7 bases lay outside the gene matches. The CDR3 DNA reads TGCGCCAGCAGCCATCCGGGACAGGGGATCTACGAGCAGTACTTC. It is translated as CASSHPGQGIYEQYF.

The chain couples TRBV29-1 to TRBJ2-7; tentatively, D is TRBD1 (6 bases). CDR1 is SQVTM and CDR2 is ANQGSEA in the germline V gene. V lost 4 bases to trimming and J lost 5 bases, with 9 bases between them. The CDR3 is made up of 11 amino acids. CDR3 loop: CSVAQGNEQYF. DNA for the CDR3: TGCAGCGTTGCTCAGGGGAACGAGCAGTACTTC.

The V and J genes are TRBV7-9 and TRBJ1-2; no clear D gene. Germline assignment: CDR1 SEHNR and CDR2 FQNEAQ (reference sequence). Between the trimmed V and J ends, which lost 5 bases and 14 bases, there was a span of 18 bases. The CDR3 has 12 residues. This chain's CDR3 is CASSPGGWELTF. The CDR3 DNA is TGTGCCAGCAGCCCCGGCGGCTGGGAGTTAACCTTC.

The rearrangement uses TRBV4-1 and TRBJ2-7; 10 positions match TRBD1. J lost 4 bases, V lost 1 base, and 10 bases had no gene match. This CDR3 contains 17 residues. CDR1 and CDR2 (germline): MGHRA, YSYEKL. CDR3 protein: CASSQGTPGQGTYEQYF. CDR3 coding DNA: TGCGCCAGCAGCCAAGGGACCCCGGGACAGGGGACTTACGAGCAGTACTTC.

The chain links TRBV2 to TRBJ1-5; 8 bases line up with TRBD1. Germline CDR1 SNHLY, CDR2 FYNNEI. This CDR3 has 15 residues. The junction had 10 bases not matched to a gene; V was cut back by 7 bases and J by 5 bases. The CDR3 DNA follows: TGTGCCAGCAAACAGGGGGACATCGTGGATCAGCCCCAGCATTTT. It is translated as CASKQGDIVDQPQHF. The whole variable domain, remainder taken from reference TRBV2 and TRBJ1-5, is EPEVTQTPSHQVTQMGQEVILRCVPISNHLYFYWYRQILGQKVEFLVSFYNNEISEKSEIFDDQFSVERPDGSNFTLKIRSTKLEDSAMYFCASKQGDIVDQPQHFGDGTRLSIL.

This clone was picked up one time. In nucleotides, the CDR3 is TGTGCCAGCAGCGCGACAGGGGGGAACACCGGGGAGCTGTTTTTT. Amino acids: CASSATGGNTGELFF. This sequence joins TRBV7-9 and TRBJ2-2, with TRBD1 matching 9 bases. Germline V CDR1 and CDR2: SEHNR, FQNEAQ (reference sequence). This CDR3 has 15 amino acids. V shed 5 bases and J 1 base; nucleotides not matched to a gene: 2.

This chain joins TRBV19 and TRBJ2-3; 8 bases line up with TRBD2. The trim removed 0 bases at V and 2 bases at J, leaving 10 bases unmatched. There are 18 residues in the CDR3. Looked up from germline, CDR1 is LNHDA and CDR2 is SQIVND (reference sequence). CDR3 amino acids: CASSIDTPSAGVTDTQYF. The CDR3 coding sequence is TGTGCCAGTAGTATAGATACCCCTTCAGCGGGGGTCACAGATACGCAGTATTTT. Full variable domain (missing parts from reference TRBV19 and TRBJ2-3): DGGITQSPKYLFRKEGQNVTLSCEQNLNHDAMYWYRQDPGQGLRLIYYSQIVNDFQKGDIAEGYSVSREKKESFPLTVTSAQKNPTAFYLCASSIDTPSAGVTDTQYFGPGTRLTVL.

The V gene is TRBV4-1, the J gene TRBJ1-2; TRBD1 matches 7 bases. V lost 3 bases to trimming and J lost 4 bases; unmatched junction nucleotides: 5. This CDR3 comprises 14 residues. Germline V gene data show CDR1 as MGHRA and CDR2 as YSYEKL. Written as DNA, the CDR3 is TGCGCCAGCAGCCACACTAGGGACAGCTATGGCTACACCTTC. Protein product: CASSHTRDSYGYTF.

The chain employs TRBV10-2 and TRBJ1-2; D call uncertain. V shed 6 bases and J shed 3 bases, with 8 bases lying between them. The CDR3 totals 12 residues. Germline V gives CDR1 WSHSY, CDR2 SAAADI. CDR3 coding DNA: TGCGCCAGCAGCGAAGGGTACTATGGCTACACCTTC. It specifies CASSEGYYGYTF.